The 31 T cell receptor beta chains given below trace back to one sample, sequenced in a study of blood T cells in healthy people across ages. The use of a sample-barcoded 5' primer and a J-beta primer mix characterized a second PCR of about 7 to 12 cycles. TCRdb recomputed calls from the 5' RACE reads with MiXCR, one row per CDR3 protein. The sample lists about 640,000 distinct CDR3 sequences, under 65% occurring once. Sequenced: blood. The receptors here all came from a man in his sixties in good health.

This clonotype was counted only a few times. This CDR3 is CASSSRGSYGYTF. Here the CDR3 DNA reads TGTGCCAGCAGTTCCAGGGGATCCTATGGCTACACCTTC. The chain combines TRBV27 with TRBJ1-2; a weak D match, TRBD1 (6 bases). The length of the CDR3 is 13 residues. In germline, CDR1 is MNHEY, CDR2 SMNVEV (reference sequence). Trimming shortened V by 4 bases and J by 4 bases, and 10 bases separated the two germline ends.

About this clonotype: Sequence at one end of the junction differs from germline and may be a read error. The V gene is TRBV10-3, the J gene TRBJ1-2; D not resolved. The CDR3 runs 15 residues. Germline-derived CDR1 and CDR2 are ENHRY and SYGVKD. CDR3 residues: CVISESEPGGYGYTF. CDR3 bases: TGTGTCATCAGTGAGTCGGAGCCGGGCGGCTATGGCTACACCTTC.

The DNA of the CDR3 is TGCAGTGCTAGCAACACACAGGGGAGCTATGGCTACACCTTC. It codes for CSASNTQGSYGYTF. The chain couples TRBV20-1 to TRBJ1-2, with 7 bases lining up with TRBD1. In germline, CDR1 is DFQATT, CDR2 SNEGSKA (reference sequence). This CDR3 spans 14 amino acids. The ends lost 3 bases at V and 4 bases at J; junction bases unmatched: 8.

This clonotype was observed at least ten times. The V call is TRBV4-2, the J call TRBJ2-5, with D possibly being TRBD2 (5 bases). The germline gives CDR1 LGHNA, CDR2 YNFKEQ. The CDR3 is 15 residues long. Trimming shortened V by 0 bases and J by 5 bases, and 13 bases separated the two germline ends. CDR3 coding DNA: TGTGCCAGCAGCCAAGAAACCCTACCGGGGGAGACCCAGTACTTC. Protein sequence: CASSQETLPGETQYF.

The rearrangement joins TRBV20-1 to TRBJ1-5; D gene ambiguous. V was trimmed by 3 bases and J by 3 bases, leaving 12 bases between them. Germline assignment: CDR1 DFQATT and CDR2 SNEGSKA (reference sequence). The CDR3 totals 14 residues. The CDR3 region has the DNA TGCAGTGCTAGTAAAGGACTGAACAATCAGCCCCAGCATTTT. Translating gives CSASKGLNNQPQHF.

The chain joins TRBV29-1 to TRBJ1-1; 7 bases fit TRBD1. The CDR3 is made up of 13 amino acids. Trimming removed 6 bases from V and 0 bases from J; junction bases left unmatched: 4. Germline V gene lookup returns CDR1 SQVTM and CDR2 ANQGSEA. This CDR3 reads CSVLTGMNTEAFF. The CDR3 bases are TGCAGCGTGCTGACAGGGATGAACACTGAAGCTTTCTTT.

V usage is TRBV2 and J usage is TRBJ1-5; 7 nucleotides line up with TRBD1. With 5 bases clipped from V and 7 bases from J, the junction kept 5 bases outside the gene matches. This CDR3 contains 13 residues. Germline values: CDR1 SNHLY, CDR2 FYNNEI. CDR3 amino acids: CASSSDREQPQHF. The CDR3 DNA sequence: TGTGCCAGCAGTTCCGACAGGGAGCAGCCCCAGCATTTT.

V is TRBV10-3 and J is TRBJ1-2; TRBD1 is a possible D gene (5 bases). V was pared by 3 bases and J by 5 bases, with 22 bases between. The length of the CDR3 is 17 residues. Germline V gene sequence: CDR1 ENHRY, CDR2 SYGVKD. As DNA, the CDR3 is TGTGCCATCAGTGAACAGGCCAGGGTGGGCCTTAAGTATGGCTACACCTTC. Translated: CAISEQARVGLKYGYTF.

This clonotype was detected a few times. This sequence joins TRBV2 and TRBJ2-5; maybe TRBD2 (5 bases). The CDR3 is 16 residues long. Germline CDR1 SNHLY, CDR2 FYNNEI. V was cut by 0 bases and J by 4 bases, with 15 bases left in between. The CDR3, as DNA: TGTGCCAGCAGTGAAGCCGGCGGGTCCTCTGGAGAGACCCAGTACTTC. It specifies CASSEAGGSSGETQYF.

J is TRBJ2-4 and V is TRBV7-9; D tentatively fits TRBD1 or TRBD2 (5 bases each). CDR3 length equals 15 residues. V lost 5 bases, J lost 1 base, and 12 bases lay in between. Germline CDR1 is SEHNR and CDR2 is FQNEAQ (reference sequence). CDR3 protein: CASSPTEGAKNIQYF. The CDR3 nucleotides read TGTGCCAGCAGCCCGACTGAGGGGGCCAAAAACATTCAGTACTTC.

V is TRBV28 and J is TRBJ2-2; a possible D gene is TRBD1 (6 bases). Trimming left V 7 bases short and J 6 bases short, with 27 bases between. Germline-derived CDR1 and CDR2 are MDHEN and SYDVKM. The CDR3 extends over 18 amino acids. Written as DNA, the CDR3 is TGTGCCAGCACCATCGGTGGTGGGGGCGCTGATCGTGCCGGGGAGCTGTTTTTT. Its protein product is CASTIGGGGADRAGELFF.

The chain uses TRBV6-5 and TRBJ2-1; 8 bases are shared with TRBD2. V was clipped by 4 bases and J by 6 bases; unmatched bases: 8. Germline CDR1 MNHEY, CDR2 SVGAGI. The CDR3 totals 15 residues. The CDR3 nucleotides read TGTGCCAGCAGTTCCCAGGGACTAGGGGGCAATGAGCAGTTCTTC. Translating it yields CASSSQGLGGNEQFF.

The chain couples TRBV3-1 to TRBJ2-3; TRBD2 aligns across 7 bases. The CDR3 has 13 amino acids. The V gene end was trimmed by 1 base and the J gene end by 11 bases; junction bases not matched to a gene: 6. Germline V lookup: CDR1 LGHDT, CDR2 YNNKEL (reference sequence). The CDR3 DNA is TGTGCCAGCAGCCAAGGGGACGGCGGGGGGCAGTATTTT. Protein product: CASSQGDGGGQYF.

This chain uses TRBV24-1 with TRBJ2-7; 14 bases map to TRBD2. The J call may be in error: the DNA end matches TRBJ2-5 better. This CDR3 is 16 amino acids long. Germline CDR1 is KGHDR and CDR2 is SFDVKD. CDR3 sequence reads: CATSDKTSGGAGTQYF. The CDR3 DNA sequence: TGTGCCACCAGTGATAAGACTAGCGGGGGGGCTGGGACCCAGTACTTC.

This chain joins TRBV18 and TRBJ2-4; unclear D gene. The end of the DNA fits TRBJ2-7 better, so the J call may be wrong. The CDR3 has 12 amino acids. The germline V gene encodes CDR1 KGHSH and CDR2 LQKENI. The CDR3 coding sequence is TGTGCCAGCTCACCGGAAGCTTACGAGCAGTACTTC. Translating gives CASSPEAYEQYF.

This clonotype appeared a few times. The CDR3 region has the DNA TGTGCCAGCAGTCCTCGGGGGGGGGTCGATTCACCCCTCCACTTT. Translated, it gives CASSPRGGVDSPLHF. This chain connects TRBV6-2 or TRBV6-3 to TRBJ1-6; D is perhaps TRBD1 (5 bases). Germline lookup yields CDR1 MNHEY and CDR2 SVGEGT. The V end was cut by 5 bases, the J end by 8 bases, with 16 bases between. The CDR3 totals 15 residues.

V is TRBV3-1 and J is TRBJ2-7, with 9 bases identical to TRBD1. Losses at the gene ends were 6 bases for V and 0 bases for J; bases not matched to a gene: 6. The CDR3 consists of 15 residues. Germline V gene lookup returns CDR1 LGHDT and CDR2 YNNKEL (reference sequence). CDR3 in DNA: TGTGCCAGCAGTGACAGGGGGGTACCCTCCTACGAGCAGTACTTC. Translating gives CASSDRGVPSYEQYF.

The V gene is TRBV4-1, the J gene TRBJ2-7, with TRBD1 as a possible D gene (6 bases). The CDR3 is 15 residues long. Trimming pared 0 bases from V and 7 bases from J, leaving 16 bases between. From germline, CDR1 is MGHRA and CDR2 YSYEKL. The CDR3 loop is CASSQDLGRGREQYF. The CDR3 nucleotides are TGCGCCAGCAGCCAAGATTTGGGCAGGGGTCGGGAGCAGTACTTC.

The sample holds many counts of this clonotype. The chain carries TRBV5-1 and TRBJ1-1, with D tentatively TRBD1 (5 bases). The germline V gene has CDR1 SGHRS and CDR2 YFSETQ. This CDR3 is built from 14 residues. V was pared by 5 bases and J by 5 bases, with 16 bases between. The CDR3 bases are TGCGCCAGCAGAGATTCGGGGGGTGGGACTGAAGCTTTCTTT. Amino acids: CASRDSGGGTEAFF.

This sequence joins TRBV20-1 and TRBJ1-1; TRBD1 might be the D (6 bases). V dropped 6 bases and J dropped 0 bases, with 14 bases sitting between them. The CDR3 extends over 14 amino acids. Germline assignment: CDR1 DFQATT and CDR2 SNEGSKA (reference sequence). CDR3 in amino acids: CSAPRTALNTEAFF. As DNA, the CDR3 is TGCAGTGCCCCGAGGACAGCCTTGAACACTGAAGCTTTCTTT.

With respect to this clonotype: An end of the junction does not agree with germline; a read error may underlie this. This chain connects TRBV4-1 to TRBJ1-1; 8 bases agree with TRBD1. The CDR3 sequence is 14 residues long. Per germline, CDR1 MGHRA and CDR2 YSYEKL. The DNA for the CDR3 is TGCGACAGCAGCCCGACAGGGGCGGACACTGAAGCTTTCTTT. Translation: CDSSPTGADTEAFF.

This rearrangement joins TRBV5-1 to TRBJ2-1; TRBD1 aligns across 9 bases. The CDR3 spans 16 residues. Germline V CDR1 and CDR2: SGHRS, YFSETQ. With V trimmed by 0 bases and J by 1 base, 2 bases remained unmatched. CDR3: CASSLGDRASYNEQFF. The CDR3 DNA follows: TGCGCCAGCAGCTTGGGGGACAGGGCTTCCTACAATGAGCAGTTCTTC.

The gene calls are TRBV29-1 and TRBJ2-5; no definite D call. CDR1 and CDR2 (germline): SQVTM, ANQGSEA. The CDR3 has 13 residues. V was pared by 1 base and J by 3 bases, with 9 bases between. For the CDR3, the DNA is TGCAGCGTTGAAGTTCAGGTTAAAGAGACCCAGTACTTC. Its translation: CSVEVQVKETQYF.

The J gene is TRBJ2-1, the V gene TRBV29-1, with 8 nucleotides matching TRBD1. Germline-derived CDR1 and CDR2 are SQVTM and ANQGSEA. This CDR3 has 13 amino acids. V lost 3 bases, J lost 7 bases, and 5 bases stayed unmatched. The CDR3, as DNA: TGCAGCGTTGACAGGGGGCGCTGGAATGAGCAGTTCTTC. Encoded protein: CSVDRGRWNEQFF.

V gene TRBV20-1 combines with J gene TRBJ2-1; 14 positions agree with TRBD2. J was trimmed by 0 bases and V by 6 bases; bases with no gene match: 7. CDR1 and CDR2 (germline): DFQATT, SNEGSKA (reference sequence). This CDR3 region has 17 residues. The DNA of the CDR3 is TGCAGTGCGCGGACTAGCGGGGGGCATAGCTCCTACAATGAGCAGTTCTTC. Residues: CSARTSGGHSSYNEQFF.

The chain has TRBV29-1 and TRBJ1-1; 7 bases line up with TRBD1. Trimming at V came to 7 bases and at J to 5 bases, leaving 10 bases not matched to a gene. This CDR3 is built from 13 residues. Per germline, CDR1 SQVTM and CDR2 ANQGSEA. The CDR3, as DNA: TGCAGCGGTGGAGCTCAGGGGGGGACTGAAGCTTTCTTT. Translating gives CSGGAQGGTEAFF.

The gene calls are TRBV20-1 and TRBJ2-7; TRBD1 matches at 9 bases. Trimming removed 5 bases from V and 6 bases from J; junction bases left unmatched: 8. This CDR3 is 13 amino acids long. CDR1 is DFQATT, CDR2 SNEGSKA, per germline (reference sequence). The CDR3 is CSAHGTGNSEQYF. The CDR3 bases are TGCAGTGCTCACGGGACAGGGAATAGCGAGCAGTACTTC.

This chain uses TRBV4-1 with TRBJ1-6; 7 bases map to TRBD1. This CDR3 contains 16 residues. Germline V gene sequence: CDR1 MGHRA, CDR2 YSYEKL. V dropped 1 base and J dropped 7; count of bases not matched to a gene: 7. Here the CDR3 reads CASSQGFGTVNSPLHF. Written as DNA, the CDR3 is TGCGCCAGCAGCCAAGGGTTCGGGACAGTAAATTCACCCCTCCACTTT.

The J gene is TRBJ1-1, the V gene TRBV10-3; D is unclear. Looked up from germline, CDR1 is ENHRY and CDR2 is SYGVKD. Trimming removed 3 bases from V and 1 base from J, with 9 bases in between. The length of the CDR3 is 14 residues. The CDR3 reads CAISEIYGNTEAFF. As DNA, the CDR3 is TGTGCCATCAGTGAAATTTACGGGAACACTGAAGCTTTCTTT.

Concerning this clonotype: The junction departs from germline at one end; a sequencing error may be responsible. The chain carries TRBV4-2 and TRBJ1-2; the D gene is possibly TRBD1 (6 bases). Germline V CDR1 and CDR2: LGHNA, YNFKEQ. This CDR3 has 13 residues. CDR3 coding DNA: TGTGCCGGCAGCCAACCCGACAGGTGGGGCTACACCTTC. Translated, it gives CAGSQPDRWGYTF.

The chain links TRBV18 to TRBJ2-7; a weak D match, TRBD1 (6 bases). This CDR3 has 13 residues. Trimming left V 3 bases short and J 6 bases short, with 12 bases between. CDR1 and CDR2 (germline): KGHSH, LQKENI. The chain's CDR3 is CASSPSGESEQYF. Written as DNA, the CDR3 is TGTGCCAGCTCACCGTCAGGGGAATCCGAGCAGTACTTC.